This TCR beta chain was identified during a study of blood T cell repertoires in COVID-19. The wider study: Donors in the United States, Italy and Spain gave samples during acute or convalescent COVID-19. Nucleic acid was either cDNA or gDNA, and it came from T cells, B-cell-depleted T cells, or PBMCs.

Self-reported history from a screening survey and questionnaire set each donor's cohort. Authors' processing steps: Estimates of nucleated cell counts were drawn from the amplification of reference gene primers. Data came from immunoSEQ multiplex PCR; TCRdb stores just in-frame clones and leaves some out. V and J calls and clone size are as listed in that table; D and trimming were resolved from the DNA. The table shows over 250,000 clones, with about 86% occurring only once. Sequencing was done on a sample of PBMCs or T cells enriched from blood (not recorded which). The origin of this receptor is a man aged 25 to 40 with acute COVID-19.

Written as DNA, the CDR3 is TGTGCCAGCAGCGAGGCAGGGGCCACCCAGCCCCAGCATTTT. It translates to CASSEAGATQPQHF. The chain employs TRBV9 and TRBJ1-5, with D tentatively TRBD1 (6 bases). V was pared by 3 bases and J by 7 bases, with 14 bases between. Germline assignment: CDR1 SGDLS and CDR2 YYNGEE. The CDR3 spans 14 residues.